This TCR beta chain was obtained from a study of T cell responses to AZD1222 COVID-19 vaccine. Regarding the study as a whole: Clonal diversity may have been underestimated in mostly white British donors.

The germline V gene has CDR1 SGHRS and CDR2 YFSETQ. This CDR3 has 12 residues. With 0 bases removed from V and 7 bases from J, the gap between germline ends came to 7 bases. This clone was found once. Its cognate antigen is unknown. Assay used: immunoSEQ multiplex PCR; TCRdb lists only in-frame clones, some missing. This sample has tens of thousands of clones; 85% to 95% occur once, and the top ten carry 5.2%. The material was peripheral blood, obtained on day 0 of AZD1222 vaccination. The chain carries TRBV5-1 and TRBJ1-2; D remains unclear. This TCR came from an adult in good health. The CDR3 region has the DNA TGCGCCAGCAGCTTGGACCAGCTTGGCTACACCTTC. Its translation: CASSLDQLGYTF.